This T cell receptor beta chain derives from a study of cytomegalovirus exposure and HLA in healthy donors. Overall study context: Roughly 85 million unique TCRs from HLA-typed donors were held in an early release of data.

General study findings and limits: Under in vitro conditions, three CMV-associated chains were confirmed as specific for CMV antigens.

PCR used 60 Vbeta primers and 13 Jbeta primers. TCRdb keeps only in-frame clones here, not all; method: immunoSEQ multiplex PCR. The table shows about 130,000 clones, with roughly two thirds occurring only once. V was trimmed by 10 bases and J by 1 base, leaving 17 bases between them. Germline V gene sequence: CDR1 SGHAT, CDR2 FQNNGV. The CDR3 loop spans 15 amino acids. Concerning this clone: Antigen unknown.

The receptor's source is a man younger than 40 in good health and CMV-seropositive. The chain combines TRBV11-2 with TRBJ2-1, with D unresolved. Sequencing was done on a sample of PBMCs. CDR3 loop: CATLRGAPSYNEQFF. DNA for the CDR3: TGTGCCACCCTGCGAGGTGCGCCTTCCTACAATGAGCAGTTCTTC. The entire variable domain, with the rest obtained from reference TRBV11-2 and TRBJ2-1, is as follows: EAGVAQSPRYKIIEKRQSVAFWCNPISGHATLYWYQQILGQGPKLLIQFQNNGVVDDSQLPKDRFSAERLKGVDSTLKIQPAKLEDSAVYLCATLRGAPSYNEQFFGPGTRLTVL.